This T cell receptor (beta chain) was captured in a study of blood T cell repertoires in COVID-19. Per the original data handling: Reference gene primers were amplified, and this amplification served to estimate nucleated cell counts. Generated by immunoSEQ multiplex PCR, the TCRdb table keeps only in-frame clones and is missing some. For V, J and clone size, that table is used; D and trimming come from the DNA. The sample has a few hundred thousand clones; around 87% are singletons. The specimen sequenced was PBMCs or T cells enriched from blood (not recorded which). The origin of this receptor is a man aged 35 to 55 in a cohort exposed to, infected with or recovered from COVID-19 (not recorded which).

CDR3 residues: CASSWLAGDVGELFF. The DNA for the CDR3 is TGTGCCAGTAGTTGGCTAGCGGGAGATGTCGGGGAGCTGTTTTTT. The chain recombines TRBV19 with TRBJ2-2; 10 nucleotides align to TRBD2. The length of the CDR3 is 15 residues. V gave up 5 bases and J gave up 7 bases; unmatched junction bases: 7. CDR1 LNHDA and CDR2 SQIVND come from the germline V gene (reference sequence).